One sample yielded the 18 T cell receptor beta chains listed below, sequenced in a study of blood T cell repertoires in COVID-19. TCRdb keeps only in-frame clones here, not all; method: immunoSEQ multiplex PCR. Of roughly 170,000 clones listed, more than 65% were seen once; the top ten hold 15% to 20%. The sample consisted of PBMCs or T cells enriched from blood (not recorded which). These receptors were taken from a man aged 55 to 70 who had recovered from COVID-19.

In its sample, this clone was seen once. V usage is TRBV18 and J usage is TRBJ2-5, with unresolved D. This CDR3 region has 12 residues. CDR1 is KGHSH and CDR2 is LQKENI in the germline V gene. V lost 3 bases to trimming and J lost 5 bases, with 7 bases between them. The CDR3 spells CASSPLGETQYF. In DNA form, the CDR3 reads TGTGCCAGCTCACCCCTCGGGGAGACCCAGTACTTC.

This chain uses TRBV7-2 with TRBJ1-1, with TRBD1 identical over 10 bases. Germline V lookup: CDR1 SGHTA, CDR2 FQGNSA. This CDR3 has 15 amino acids. Losses at the gene ends were 5 bases for V and 4 bases for J; bases not matched to a gene: 7. The CDR3 reads CASSPIRDRGTEAFF. The CDR3 nucleotides are TGTGCCAGCAGCCCCATAAGGGACAGGGGCACTGAAGCTTTCTTT.

The genes are TRBV28 and TRBJ1-5; 9 bases match TRBD1. The CDR3 totals 15 residues. Germline CDR1 and CDR2: MDHEN and SYDVKM. The V and J ends lost 5 bases and 9 bases, in that order; junction bases with no gene match: 11. CDR3 DNA sequence: TGTGCCAGCAGTCCCCTCACAGGGGGCGCCGGGCCCCAGCATTTT. Translating gives CASSPLTGGAGPQHF. The full variable domain, in which reference TRBV28 and TRBJ1-5 provide the parts outside the CDR3, is DVKVTQSSRYLVKRTGEKVFLECVQDMDHENMFWYRQDPGLGLRLIYFSYDVKMKEKGDIPEGYSVSREKKERFSLILESASTNQTSMYLCASSPLTGGAGPQHFGDGTRLSIL.

The count of this clone is one. The chain uses TRBV7-2 and TRBJ1-5; D is unclear. Per germline, CDR1 SGHTA and CDR2 FQGNSA. This CDR3 has 14 residues. Trimming removed 1 base from V and 2 bases from J, with 6 bases in between. The CDR3 spells CASSLEHGNQPQHF. The CDR3 nucleotides read TGTGCCAGCAGCTTAGAGCACGGCAATCAGCCCCAGCATTTT.

A word on this clone: A much larger clone differs from this one at a single base, so this may be a read error. The rearrangement joins TRBV7-2 to TRBJ1-6; D may be TRBD1 (5 bases). The CDR3 totals 14 residues. Trimming cost V 2 bases and J 8 bases, with 10 bases left between them. Per the germline V gene, CDR1 is SGHTA and CDR2 is FQGNSA. This CDR3 is CASSLSGRDSPLHF. The CDR3 DNA reads as TGTGCCAGCAGCTTATCAGGGAGGGATTCACCCCTCCACTTT.

J is TRBJ2-3 and V is TRBV28; no clear D. The CDR3 has 13 amino acids. Germline CDR1 and CDR2: MDHEN and SYDVKM. V was cut by 8 bases and J by 0 bases, with 9 bases left in between. The CDR3: CASGLGSTDTQYF. Written as DNA, the CDR3 is TGTGCCAGCGGCCTAGGAAGCACAGATACGCAGTATTTT. Supplemented by reference TRBV28 and TRBJ2-3, the full variable domain reads DVKVTQSSRYLVKRTGEKVFLECVQDMDHENMFWYRQDPGLGLRLIYFSYDVKMKEKGDIPEGYSVSREKKERFSLILESASTNQTSMYLCASGLGSTDTQYFGPGTRLTVL.

This clone was counted once. The chain has TRBV6-6 and TRBJ1-5; D is unresolved. This CDR3 region has 14 residues. The V end lost 2 bases, the J end lost 2 bases, and 7 bases lay between the germline ends. Germline CDR1 MNHNY, CDR2 SVGAGI (reference sequence). This CDR3 is CASSYQAGNQPQHF. The CDR3 nucleotides read TGTGCCAGCAGTTACCAGGCAGGCAATCAGCCCCAGCATTTT.

This clone is a singleton in its sample. The chain is built from TRBV21-1 and TRBJ2-3; no check of the table's D call, TRBD2, against the DNA was made. TRBV21-1 is a recognized pseudogene. CDR3 size: 17 residues. DNA of the CDR3: TGTGCCAGCAGCAAAGAAAGGAGAGACCGGGGTACAGATACGCAGTATTTT. Translating it yields CASSKERRDRGTDTQYF.

The J gene is TRBJ1-1, the V gene TRBV19; D is uncertain. The CDR3 loop spans 13 amino acids. Deletions cut 4 bases from V and 2 bases from J, with 8 bases between. Germline V gene lookup returns CDR1 LNHDA and CDR2 SQIVND (reference sequence). The CDR3 DNA is TGTGCCAGTAGTACGACAAGAAACACTGAAGCTTTCTTT. This sequence encodes CASSTTRNTEAFF.

The CDR3 loop is CAISELGTAYEQYF. The CDR3 coding sequence is TGTGCCATCAGTGAGCTGGGGACAGCCTACGAGCAGTACTTC. The chain uses TRBV10-3 and TRBJ2-7; 7 nucleotides agree with TRBD1. Germline V gene lookup returns CDR1 ENHRY and CDR2 SYGVKD. V was pared by 2 bases and J by 2 bases, with 3 bases of the junction left unmatched. The CDR3 spans 14 residues.

This chain uses TRBV28 with TRBJ1-6, with D possibly being TRBD1 (5 bases). CDR3 length: 14 amino acids. Trimming stripped 5 bases from V and 10 bases from J, with 15 bases between. Germline V gene lookup returns CDR1 MDHEN and CDR2 SYDVKM. Written as DNA, the CDR3 is TGTGCCAGCAGTCCCGAGGACATGGCATCACCCCTCCACTTT. This encodes CASSPEDMASPLHF.

This chain joins TRBV9 and TRBJ2-7; D is possibly TRBD1 (5 bases). Per the germline V gene, CDR1 is SGDLS and CDR2 is YYNGEE. The CDR3 has 14 residues. V lost 1 base to trimming and J lost 4 bases, with 12 bases between them. CDR3 in DNA: TGTGCCAGCAGCGTACAGGGTATGGGATACGAGCAGTACTTC. Translating gives CASSVQGMGYEQYF.

The V and J genes are TRBV5-1 and TRBJ1-2; the D gene is possibly TRBD1 (5 bases). The CDR3 extends over 13 amino acids. The V end lost 4 bases, the J end lost 14 bases, and 21 bases lay between the germline ends. Germline values: CDR1 SGHRS, CDR2 YFSETQ. The CDR3 loop is CASSPIRGDQGTF. In nucleotides, the CDR3 is TGCGCCAGCAGCCCCATTCGCGGAGATCAGGGAACCTTC.

This chain links TRBV11-3 with TRBJ1-1; D not certain. Trimming took 5 bases from V and 3 from J, leaving 10 bases between them. CDR3 length equals 13 residues. The germline CDR1 and CDR2 sequences are SGHNT and YENEEA. CDR3 nucleotide sequence: TGTGCCAGCAGCGTCTTTGGAGACACTGAAGCTTTCTTT. Translated, it gives CASSVFGDTEAFF. The full variable domain, in which reference TRBV11-3 and TRBJ1-1 provide the parts outside the CDR3, is EAGVVQSPRYKIIEKKQPVAFWCNPISGHNTLYWYLQNLGQGPELLIRYENEEAVDDSQLPKDRFSAERLKGVDSTLKIQPAELGDSAVYLCASSVFGDTEAFFGQGTRLTVV.

V is TRBV5-6 and J is TRBJ2-7; 7 positions match TRBD2. CDR3 length equals 16 residues. Germline V gene sequence: CDR1 SGHDT, CDR2 YYEEEE. V dropped 8 bases and J dropped 6; count of bases not matched to a gene: 20. Here the CDR3 DNA reads TGTGCCAGTCAGGATAGCGGGCGCCCATCCCCCATCGAGCAGTACTTC. It codes for CASQDSGRPSPIEQYF.

This clone was seen a handful of times. The chain links TRBV28 to TRBJ1-4; 9 bases align to TRBD1. The CDR3 covers 17 residues. With 8 bases clipped from V and 0 bases from J, the junction kept 10 bases outside the gene matches. Germline assignment: CDR1 MDHEN and CDR2 SYDVKM. The CDR3 is CASHFRDRAATNEKLFF. The CDR3 bases are TGTGCCAGCCATTTCCGGGACAGGGCCGCAACTAATGAAAAACTGTTTTTT. The entire variable domain, with the rest obtained from reference TRBV28 and TRBJ1-4, is as follows: DVKVTQSSRYLVKRTGEKVFLECVQDMDHENMFWYRQDPGLGLRLIYFSYDVKMKEKGDIPEGYSVSREKKERFSLILESASTNQTSMYLCASHFRDRAATNEKLFFGSGTQLSVL.

The chain has TRBV19 and TRBJ1-5, with TRBD1 identical over 9 bases. The junction had 7 bases not matched to a gene; V was cut back by 6 bases and J by 4 bases. Germline V gene sequence: CDR1 LNHDA, CDR2 SQIVND (reference sequence). CDR3 length: 15 residues. The CDR3 is CASRGGQGTNQPQHF. CDR3 sequence (DNA): TGTGCCAGTAGGGGGGGACAGGGAACAAATCAGCCCCAGCATTTT.

The CDR3 spells CASRGGGNLNQPQHF. The CDR3 DNA is TGTGCCAGTAGGGGAGGAGGGAATCTCAATCAGCCCCAGCATTTT. The chain joins TRBV19 to TRBJ1-5; D gene unclear. V was pared by 6 bases and J by 3 bases, with 15 bases between. The CDR3 runs 15 residues. Germline V gene sequence: CDR1 LNHDA, CDR2 SQIVND (reference sequence).